Here is one T cell receptor beta chain with its context. With a much larger clone just one base away, this may be a read error. For a library built for alpha chains, this beta chain is a stray read; little rests on its size. The sample is drawn from a study of spatial heterogeneity in lung cancer. Each CDR3 protein gets one entry after TCRdb re-called the 5' RACE reads with MiXCR. The table includes about 8,600 distinct CDR3 sequences, around 4.6% detected once. Documented time point: sample taken at primary tumor resection. Frozen PBMC, nontumor lung or tumor provided whole RNA, which was sequenced unsorted. This CDR3 is built from 16 residues. Germline V gene data show CDR1 as MGHRA and CDR2 as YSYEKL.

The receptor's source is a male donor with early-stage non-small cell lung cancer. V is TRBV4-1 and J is TRBJ2-3; 11 positions agree with TRBD2. The sample consisted of PBMCs, taken at surgery. The CDR3 bases are TGCACCAGCAGCCAAGACGCTAGCGGGGGGACAGATACGCAGTATTTT. It yields the protein CTSSQDASGGTDTQYF.